A single sample is the source of the 8 T cell receptor beta chains below, sequenced in a study of breast tumors, draining lymph nodes, adjacent tissues. TCRdb processed the multiplex PCR reads anew with MiXCR; each CDR3 protein has one entry. The sample has around 70,000 distinct CDR3 sequences; over 40% are singletons. The sample comprised breast tumor tissue. Source of these receptors: a female donor with breast cancer. Some clones in this sample may be carry-over from other donors' samples.

This clonotype has a handful of counts. This CDR3 reads CASSSGLVGTRNNEQFF. CDR3 in DNA: TGTGCCAGCAGTTCGGGACTAGTTGGGACCCGAAACAATGAGCAGTTCTTC. The chain uses TRBV27 and TRBJ2-1; 8 bases agree with TRBD2. The germline gives CDR1 MNHEY, CDR2 SMNVEV (reference sequence). V gave up 4 bases and J gave up 5 bases; unmatched junction bases: 13. The CDR3 has 17 residues.

As concerns this clonotype: This could be a read error, since a much larger clone is one nucleotide away. This chain links TRBV28 with TRBJ1-2; D is undetermined. Germline V lookup: CDR1 MDHEN, CDR2 SYDVKM. With 6 bases removed from V and 8 bases from J, the gap between germline ends came to 16 bases. The CDR3 consists of 13 residues. CDR3 sequence reads: CASRFDGEMGYTF. The CDR3 nucleotides read TGTGCCAGCAGATTTGACGGAGAAATGGGCTACACCTTC.

Comments on this clonotype: The junction shows a germline mismatch at one end, possibly a read error. This chain connects TRBV7-2 to TRBJ1-2; 8 bases are shared with TRBD1. CDR1 and CDR2 (germline): SGHTA, FQGNSA. This CDR3 has 12 residues. CDR3: CATYRQGALLLF. The CDR3 DNA follows: TGTGCCACCTATAGGCAGGGGGCCCTTCTACTCTTC.

About this clonotype itself: The junction departs from the called germline gene at one end, perhaps through a read error. The gene calls are TRBV15 and TRBJ2-3; 9 nucleotides line up with TRBD1. The CDR3 runs to 17 residues. Germline-derived CDR1 and CDR2 are LNHNV and YYDKDF (reference sequence). CDR3 DNA: TGTGCCAGCAGCCATACTGACAGGGGGGGGCCCTCAGATACGCAGTATTTT. Amino acids: CASSHTDRGGPSDTQYF.

The table lists this clonotype with many counts. One end of the junction fails to match germline, which may point to a read error. The chain carries TRBV7-3 and TRBJ1-2; 9 bases line up with TRBD1. This CDR3 is built from 15 residues. Germline V gene data show CDR1 as SGHTA and CDR2 as FQGTGA. In nucleotides, the CDR3 is TGTGCCAGCAGCTCGTCGGGACAGGGACTGGGAGGCTACATCTTC. Amino acids: CASSSSGQGLGGYIF.

This chain joins TRBV7-9 and TRBJ2-6; D may be TRBD2 (6 bases). The CDR3 loop spans 17 amino acids. V lost 1 base and J 4 bases, leaving 14 bases between the germline ends. Germline V gene sequence: CDR1 SEHNR, CDR2 FQNEAQ (reference sequence). The CDR3 sequence: CASSLGFGGTGANVLTF. DNA of the CDR3: TGTGCCAGCAGCTTAGGGTTCGGCGGGACCGGGGCCAACGTCCTGACTTTC.

This chain uses TRBV15 with TRBJ1-2, with TRBD1 matching 12 bases. This CDR3 has 18 residues. With 4 bases clipped from V and 8 bases from J, the junction kept 17 bases outside the gene matches. In germline, CDR1 is LNHNV, CDR2 YYDKDF (reference sequence). The CDR3 DNA reads TGTGCCACCAGCAACTCCCGGCCTTCGGGACAGGGGGCGGACGGCTACACCTTC. It is translated as CATSNSRPSGQGADGYTF.

J is TRBJ1-5 and V is TRBV7-9; possible D gene TRBD1, 6 bases. This CDR3 has 14 residues. Germline values: CDR1 SEHNR, CDR2 FQNEAQ (reference sequence). With 1 base removed from V and 11 bases from J, the gap between germline ends came to 15 bases. CDR3 nucleotides: TGTGCCAGCAGCTTAGACAGGGACCAAGAGACCCAGCATTTT. It specifies CASSLDRDQETQHF.